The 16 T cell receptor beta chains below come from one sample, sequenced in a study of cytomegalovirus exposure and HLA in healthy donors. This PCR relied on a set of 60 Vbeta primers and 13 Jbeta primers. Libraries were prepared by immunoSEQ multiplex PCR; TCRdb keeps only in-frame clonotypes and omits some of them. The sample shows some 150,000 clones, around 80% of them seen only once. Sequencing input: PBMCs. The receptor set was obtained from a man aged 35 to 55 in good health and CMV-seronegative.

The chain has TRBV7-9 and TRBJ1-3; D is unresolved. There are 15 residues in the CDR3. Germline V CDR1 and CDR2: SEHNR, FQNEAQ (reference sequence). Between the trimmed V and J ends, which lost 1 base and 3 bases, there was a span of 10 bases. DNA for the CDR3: TGTGCCAGCAGCTTAGGAGGATCTAATGGAAACACCATATATTTT. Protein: CASSLGGSNGNTIYF.

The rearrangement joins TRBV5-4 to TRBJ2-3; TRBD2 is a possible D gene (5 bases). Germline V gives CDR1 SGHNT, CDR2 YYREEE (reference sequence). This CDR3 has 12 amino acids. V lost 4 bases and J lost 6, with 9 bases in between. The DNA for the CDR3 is TGTGCCAGCAGCCCCGGGGAGGATACGCAGTATTTT. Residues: CASSPGEDTQYF.

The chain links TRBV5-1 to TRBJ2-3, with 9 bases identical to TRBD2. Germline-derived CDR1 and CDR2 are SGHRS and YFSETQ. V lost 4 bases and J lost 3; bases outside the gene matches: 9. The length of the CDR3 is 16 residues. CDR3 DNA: TGCGCCAGCAGCGGCGGACTAGCGACGAGGACAGATACGCAGTATTTT. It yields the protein CASSGGLATRTDTQYF.

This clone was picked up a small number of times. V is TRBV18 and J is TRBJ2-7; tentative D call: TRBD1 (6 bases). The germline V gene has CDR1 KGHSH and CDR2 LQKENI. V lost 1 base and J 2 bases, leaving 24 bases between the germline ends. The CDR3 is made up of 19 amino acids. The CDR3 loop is CASSPRSGQPIYSTYEQYF. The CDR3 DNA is TGTGCCAGCTCACCACGGTCTGGACAGCCGATCTACTCTACCTACGAGCAGTACTTC.

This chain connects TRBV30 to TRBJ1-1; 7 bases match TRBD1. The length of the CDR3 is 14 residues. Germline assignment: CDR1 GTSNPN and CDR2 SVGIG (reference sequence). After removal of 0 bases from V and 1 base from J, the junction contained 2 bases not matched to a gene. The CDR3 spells CAWSVQGKNTEAFF. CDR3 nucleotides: TGTGCCTGGAGTGTACAGGGGAAGAACACTGAAGCTTTCTTT.

The CDR3 here is CASAGGAIDTQYF. The CDR3 DNA sequence: TGCGCCAGCGCCGGGGGGGCAATAGATACGCAGTATTTT. J is TRBJ2-3 and V is TRBV10-2; 8 positions agree with TRBD2. This CDR3 is 13 amino acids long. With V trimmed by 8 bases and J by 5 bases, 6 bases remained unmatched. Looked up from germline, CDR1 is WSHSY and CDR2 is SAAADI.

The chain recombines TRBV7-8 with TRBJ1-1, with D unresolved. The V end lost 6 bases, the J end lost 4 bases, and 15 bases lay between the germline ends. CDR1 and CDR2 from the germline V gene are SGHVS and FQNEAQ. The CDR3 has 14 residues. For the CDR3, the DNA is TGTGCCAGCAGTTATTCCCCAGCGAGCACTGAAGCTTTCTTT. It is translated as CASSYSPASTEAFF.

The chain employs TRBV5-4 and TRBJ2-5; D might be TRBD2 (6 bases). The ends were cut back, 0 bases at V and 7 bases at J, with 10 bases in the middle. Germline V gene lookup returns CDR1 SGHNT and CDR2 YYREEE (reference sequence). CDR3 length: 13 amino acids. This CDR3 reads CASSLDPGGTQYF. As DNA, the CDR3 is TGTGCCAGCAGCTTGGATCCCGGGGGGACCCAGTACTTC.

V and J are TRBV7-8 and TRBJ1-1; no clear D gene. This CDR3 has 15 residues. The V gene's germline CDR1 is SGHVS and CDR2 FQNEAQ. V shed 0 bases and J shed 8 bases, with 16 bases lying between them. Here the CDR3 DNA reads TGTGCCAGCAGCTTAGCGCATTCCGGGAGTAGGGAAGCTTTCTTT. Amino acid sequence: CASSLAHSGSREAFF.

The CDR3 protein is CASSFLGSGFYNEQFF. The CDR3, as DNA: TGTGCCAGCAGTTTTCTGGGGTCGGGGTTCTACAATGAGCAGTTCTTC. The rearrangement uses TRBV28 and TRBJ2-1; possibly TRBD2 for D (5 bases). The V end lost 3 bases, the J end lost 3 bases, and 15 bases lay between the germline ends. Germline lookup yields CDR1 MDHEN and CDR2 SYDVKM. The CDR3 has 16 amino acids.

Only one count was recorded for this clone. This CDR3 is CASSLGDLGSGYTF. DNA for the CDR3: TGTGCCAGCAGCTTGGGGGACTTGGGCTCGGGCTACACCTTC. The chain couples TRBV5-4 to TRBJ1-2, with D tentatively TRBD1 (5 bases). V dropped 0 bases and J dropped 8 bases, with 14 bases sitting between them. Germline-derived CDR1 and CDR2 are SGHNT and YYREEE (reference sequence). This CDR3 comprises 14 residues.

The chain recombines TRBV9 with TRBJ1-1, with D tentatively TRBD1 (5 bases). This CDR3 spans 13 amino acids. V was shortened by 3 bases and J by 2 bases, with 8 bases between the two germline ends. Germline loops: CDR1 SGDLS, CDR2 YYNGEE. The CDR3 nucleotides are TGTGCCAGCAGCGCCGACAGCAACACTGAAGCTTTCTTT. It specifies CASSADSNTEAFF.

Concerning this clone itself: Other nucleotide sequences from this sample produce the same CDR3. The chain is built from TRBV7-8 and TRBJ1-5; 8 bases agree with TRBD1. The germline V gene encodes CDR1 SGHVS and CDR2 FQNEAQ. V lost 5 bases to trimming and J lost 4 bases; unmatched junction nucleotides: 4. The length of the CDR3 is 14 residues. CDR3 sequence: CASSRDRGNQPQHF. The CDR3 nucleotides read TGTGCCAGCAGCCGTGACAGGGGAAATCAGCCCCAGCATTTT. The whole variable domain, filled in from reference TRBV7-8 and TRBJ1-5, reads GAGVSQSPRYKVAKRGQDVALRCDPISGHVSLFWYQQALGQGPEFLTYFQNEAQLDKSGLPSDRFFAERPEGSVSTLKIQRTQQEDSAVYLCASSRDRGNQPQHFGDGTRLSIL.

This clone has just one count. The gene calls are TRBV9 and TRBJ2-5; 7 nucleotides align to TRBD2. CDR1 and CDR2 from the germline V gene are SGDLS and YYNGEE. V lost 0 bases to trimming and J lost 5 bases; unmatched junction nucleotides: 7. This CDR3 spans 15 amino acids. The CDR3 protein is CASSVDGGGVETQYF. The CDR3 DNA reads TGTGCCAGCAGCGTAGACGGTGGGGGGGTCGAGACCCAGTACTTC.

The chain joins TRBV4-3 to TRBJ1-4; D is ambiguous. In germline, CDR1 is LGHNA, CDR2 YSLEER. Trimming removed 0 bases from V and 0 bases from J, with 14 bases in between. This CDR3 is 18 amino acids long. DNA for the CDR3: TGCGCCAGCAGCCAAGACGTTGGGAGCCCTGCAACTAATGAAAAACTGTTTTTT. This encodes CASSQDVGSPATNEKLFF.

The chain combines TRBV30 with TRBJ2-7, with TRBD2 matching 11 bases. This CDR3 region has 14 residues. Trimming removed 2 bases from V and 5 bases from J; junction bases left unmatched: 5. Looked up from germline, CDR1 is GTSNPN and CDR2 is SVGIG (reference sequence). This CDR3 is CAWSLSGGANEQYF. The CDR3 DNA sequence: TGTGCCTGGAGTCTTAGCGGGGGGGCAAACGAGCAGTACTTC.